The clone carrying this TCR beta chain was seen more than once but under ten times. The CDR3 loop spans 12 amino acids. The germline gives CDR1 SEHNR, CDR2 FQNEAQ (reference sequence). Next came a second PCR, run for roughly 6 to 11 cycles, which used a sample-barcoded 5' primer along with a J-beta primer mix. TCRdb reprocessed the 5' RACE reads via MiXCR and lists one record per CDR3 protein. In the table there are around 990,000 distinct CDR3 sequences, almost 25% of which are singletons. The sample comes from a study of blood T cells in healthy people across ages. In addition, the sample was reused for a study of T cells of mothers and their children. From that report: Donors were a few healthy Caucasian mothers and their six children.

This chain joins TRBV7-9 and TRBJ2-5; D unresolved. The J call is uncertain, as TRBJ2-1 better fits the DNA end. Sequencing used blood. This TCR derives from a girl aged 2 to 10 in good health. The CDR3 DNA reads TGTGCCAGCAGCCCCGGAACCAATGAGCAGTTCTTC. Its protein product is CASSPGTNEQFF.